This entry concerns a single T cell receptor (beta chain). The data belong to a study of T cells after somatic rescue of genetic block. Repertoires were generated with immunoSEQ multiplex PCR, while TCRdb's copy carries only in-frame clones and drops some. This sample yields 85,000 to 100,000 clones, of which approximately 90% are seen a single time; 1.6% belongs to the top ten. V was pared by 3 bases and J by 11 bases, with 13 bases between. CDR3 length: 12 residues. CDR1 and CDR2 from the germline V gene are KGHSH and LQKENI. This receptor was taken from a woman aged 18 to 35. This chain links TRBV18 with TRBJ1-1; D remains unclear. The sequencing input was peripheral blood mononuclear cells (PBMCs). The CDR3 is CASSPTDGWAFF. The CDR3 nucleotides read TGTGCCAGCTCACCTACGGACGGATGGGCTTTCTTT.